This T cell receptor beta chain came from a study of cytomegalovirus exposure and HLA in healthy donors. Study-level findings and limits: The study put under 200 TCR beta chains on its list as cytomegalovirus-associated. Most observed TCR sequences were rare, whereas some public TCRs were detected in many donors. Three chains tied to CMV proved CMV antigen-specific in vitro.

Clones were sequenced by immunoSEQ multiplex PCR, and TCRdb holds only the in-frame ones, with some missing. The sample includes some 68,000 clones, roughly 97% of them seen just once. The length of the CDR3 is 14 residues. Losses at the gene ends were 5 bases for V and 7 bases for J; bases not matched to a gene: 9. Germline lookup yields CDR1 LNHDA and CDR2 SQIVND (reference sequence). A remark on this clone: Its antigen remains unknown.

The donors belonged to the approximately 130-subject validation cohort, separate from the roughly 670-subject first cohort. The TCR was taken from a young man in good health and CMV-seronegative. The sequencing sample was made of PBMCs. The chain couples TRBV19 to TRBJ1-1, with TRBD1 matching over 8 bases. In DNA, the CDR3 is TGTGCCAGTAGTCTCGGACAGGGAAATAATGAAGCTTTCTTT. Its protein is CASSLGQGNNEAFF.